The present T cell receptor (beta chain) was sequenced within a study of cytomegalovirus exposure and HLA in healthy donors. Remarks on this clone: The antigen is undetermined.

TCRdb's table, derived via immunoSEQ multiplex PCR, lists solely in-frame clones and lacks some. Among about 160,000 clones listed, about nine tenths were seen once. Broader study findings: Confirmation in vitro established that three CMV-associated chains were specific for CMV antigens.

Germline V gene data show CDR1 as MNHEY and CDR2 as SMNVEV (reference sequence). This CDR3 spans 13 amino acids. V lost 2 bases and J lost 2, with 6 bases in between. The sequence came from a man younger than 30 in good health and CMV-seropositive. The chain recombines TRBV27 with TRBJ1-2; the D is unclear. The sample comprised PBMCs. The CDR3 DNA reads TGTGCCAGCAGTTTAGACGGGAACTATGGCTACACCTTC. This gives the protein CASSLDGNYGYTF.